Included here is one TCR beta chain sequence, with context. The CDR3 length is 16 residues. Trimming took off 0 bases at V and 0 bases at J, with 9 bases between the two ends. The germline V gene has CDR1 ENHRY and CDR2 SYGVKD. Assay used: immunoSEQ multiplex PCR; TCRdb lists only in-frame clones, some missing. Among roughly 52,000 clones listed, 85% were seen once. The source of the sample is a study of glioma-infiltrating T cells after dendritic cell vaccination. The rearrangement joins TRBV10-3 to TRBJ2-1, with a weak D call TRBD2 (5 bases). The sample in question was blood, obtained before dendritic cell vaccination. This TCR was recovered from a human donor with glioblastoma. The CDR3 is CAISESRGSSYNEQFF. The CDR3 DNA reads TGTGCCATCAGTGAGTCGAGAGGGAGCTCCTACAATGAGCAGTTCTTC.